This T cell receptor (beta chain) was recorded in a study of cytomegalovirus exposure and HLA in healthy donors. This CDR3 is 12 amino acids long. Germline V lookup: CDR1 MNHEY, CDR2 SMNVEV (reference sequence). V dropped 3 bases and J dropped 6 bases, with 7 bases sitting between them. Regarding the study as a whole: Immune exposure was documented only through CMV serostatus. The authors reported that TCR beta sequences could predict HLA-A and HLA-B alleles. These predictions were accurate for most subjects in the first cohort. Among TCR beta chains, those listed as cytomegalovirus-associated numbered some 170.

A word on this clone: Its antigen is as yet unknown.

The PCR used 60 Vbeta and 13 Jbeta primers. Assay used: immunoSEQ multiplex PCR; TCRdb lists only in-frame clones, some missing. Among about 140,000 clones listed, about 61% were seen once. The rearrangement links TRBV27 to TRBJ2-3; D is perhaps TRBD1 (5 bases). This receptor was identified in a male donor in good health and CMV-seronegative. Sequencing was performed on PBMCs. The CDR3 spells CASSFGADTQYF. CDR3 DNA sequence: TGTGCCAGCAGTTTTGGGGCTGATACGCAGTATTTT.